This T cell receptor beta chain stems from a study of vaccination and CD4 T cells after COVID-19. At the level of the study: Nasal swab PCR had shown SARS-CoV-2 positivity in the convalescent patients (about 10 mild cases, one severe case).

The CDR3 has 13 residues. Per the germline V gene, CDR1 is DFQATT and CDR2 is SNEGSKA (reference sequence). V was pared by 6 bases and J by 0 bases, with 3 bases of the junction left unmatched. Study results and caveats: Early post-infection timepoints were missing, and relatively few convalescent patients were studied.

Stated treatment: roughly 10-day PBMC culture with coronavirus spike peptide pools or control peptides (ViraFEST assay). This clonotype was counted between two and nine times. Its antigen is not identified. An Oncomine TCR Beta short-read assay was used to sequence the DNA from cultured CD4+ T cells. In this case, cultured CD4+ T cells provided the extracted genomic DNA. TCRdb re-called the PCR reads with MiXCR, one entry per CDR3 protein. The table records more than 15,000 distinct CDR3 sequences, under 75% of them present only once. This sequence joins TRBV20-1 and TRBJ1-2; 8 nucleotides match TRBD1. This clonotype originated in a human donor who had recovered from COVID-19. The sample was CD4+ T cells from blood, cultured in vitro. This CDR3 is CSATGGANYGYTF. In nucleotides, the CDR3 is TGCAGTGCCACAGGGGGGGCTAACTATGGCTACACCTTC.